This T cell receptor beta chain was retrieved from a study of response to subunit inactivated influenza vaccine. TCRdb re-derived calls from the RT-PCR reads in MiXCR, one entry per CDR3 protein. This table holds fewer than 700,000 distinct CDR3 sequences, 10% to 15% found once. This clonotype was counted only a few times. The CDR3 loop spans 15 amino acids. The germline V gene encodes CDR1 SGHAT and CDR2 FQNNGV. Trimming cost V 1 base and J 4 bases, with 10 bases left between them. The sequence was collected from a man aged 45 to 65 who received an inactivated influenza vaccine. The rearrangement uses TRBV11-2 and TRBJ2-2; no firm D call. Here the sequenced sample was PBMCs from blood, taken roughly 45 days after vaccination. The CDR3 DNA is TGTGCCAGCAGCTTAGTGCTCTCGCCCACCGGGGAGCTGTTTTTT. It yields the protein CASSLVLSPTGELFF.